The subject of this entry is one T cell receptor beta chain. This CDR3 is 17 amino acids long. Germline V gene data show CDR1 as MNHEY and CDR2 as SMNVEV (reference sequence). The V segment lost 5 bases and the J segment 2 bases; nucleotides outside the gene matches: 12. The sample comes from a study of blood T cell repertoires in COVID-19. At the level of the study: Sample material is recorded as cDNA or gDNA derived from T cells, B-cell-depleted T cells, or PBMCs.

Sequencing used immunoSEQ multiplex PCR; TCRdb keeps in-frame clones, though not all of them. The sample consists of about 50,000 clones, about 83% of them appearing once. Sequencing was carried out using peripheral blood. The rearrangement links TRBV27 to TRBJ2-7, with 10 bases fitting TRBD2. The origin of this receptor is a middle-aged man with acute or convalescent COVID-19. CDR3 DNA sequence: TGTGCCAGCAGTCAACTAGCGGGACCTTGGGGGCCCTACGAGCAGTACTTC. This sequence encodes CASSQLAGPWGPYEQYF.